The clone carrying this T cell receptor beta chain appeared a few times. These data belong to a study of T-cell memory formation after mild COVID-19. Using its own MiXCR run on the 5' RACE reads, TCRdb lists one record per CDR3 protein. The repertoire holds tens of thousands of distinct CDR3 sequences, more than 11% seen once, with roughly 33% in the top ten. The CDR3 is 13 amino acids. Germline V gene sequence: CDR1 MNHEY, CDR2 SVGEGT. V shed 4 bases and J shed 6 bases, with 10 bases lying between them. The sample taken for sequencing was PBMCs or a T cell subset sorted from them (not recorded which). This chain uses TRBV6-2 or TRBV6-3 with TRBJ2-4, with unresolved D. This clonotype was sampled from an adult woman who had mild COVID-19 (a few samples of this study predate the infection). Cell type and time point are not known. This CDR3 reads CASSSDPLNIQYF. In DNA form, the CDR3 reads TGTGCCAGCAGTTCGGACCCGTTAAACATTCAGTACTTC.